The entry that follows covers one T cell receptor (beta chain) sequence. The antigen is unknown. The table came from immunoSEQ multiplex PCR; TCRdb's copy has only in-frame clones and leaves some out. The sample yields 27,000 or so clones, 70% to 80% seen once. Brentuximab vedotin exposure varied among the patients, all of whom had relapsed after autologous stem cell transplantation. CD4+ T cells were purified from thawed PBMCs by magnetic negative selection. This entry belongs to a study of PD-1 blockade in classical Hodgkin lymphoma. Background on the study: The nivolumab dose that patients received was 3 mg/kg, given intravenously every 2 weeks.

General study findings and limits: By C4D1, CD4+ diversity increased significantly, especially in complete responders. Compared with healthy donors, newly diagnosed patients reportedly showed lower baseline TCR diversity.

This clonotype was obtained from a human donor with classical Hodgkin lymphoma. This specimen was CD4+ T cells from blood, taken at baseline.

The CDR3 reads CASSLPLGAKETQYF. The CDR3, as DNA: TGTGCCAGCAGTCTGCCCCTCGGGGCCAAAGAGACCCAGTACTTC. The chain carries TRBV5-4 and TRBJ2-5; D tentatively fits TRBD1 or TRBD2 (5 bases each). The ends were cut back, 5 bases at V and 3 bases at J, with 17 bases in the middle. The germline gives CDR1 SGHNT, CDR2 YYREEE (reference sequence). This CDR3 has 15 amino acids.